These 6 T cell receptor beta chains share one sample of origin, sequenced in a study of CD8+CD57+ T cells in acquired aplastic anemia. Selection for sequencing was limited to patients who had shown CD8+CD57+ cell expansion by flow cytometry. The template for TCR beta VDJ and CDR3 sequence profiling was genomic DNA. Each CDR3 protein is one row after TCRdb ran MiXCR on the reads. Among around 180,000 distinct CDR3 sequences, 45% to 60% were seen once, and the ten largest hold 13%. The sample was sorted CD4+, CD8+, or CD8+CD57+ T cells (not recorded which) from PBMCs. The source is a human donor with aplastic anemia.

The V and J genes are TRBV3-1 and TRBJ1-2; 9 bases are a match to TRBD1. The germline V gene has CDR1 LGHDT and CDR2 YNNKEL (reference sequence). J was trimmed by 5 bases and V by 5 bases; bases with no gene match: 6. This CDR3 is 14 amino acids long. The DNA for the CDR3 is TGTGCCAGCAGCTATTTGGGACAGGGATATGGCTACACCTTC. As protein: CASSYLGQGYGYTF.

With respect to this clonotype: A much larger clone differs from this one at a single base, so this may be a read error. Here the CDR3 reads CSARSRPGVEMGSNQPRHF. In nucleotides, the CDR3 is TGCAGTGCTAGATCACGTCCCGGTGTGGAAATGGGTAGCAATCAGCCCCGGCATTTT. The rearrangement joins TRBV20-1 to TRBJ1-5; no reliable D call. The CDR3 has 19 residues. From germline, CDR1 is DFQATT and CDR2 SNEGSKA (reference sequence).

Concerning this clonotype itself: Just one base apart from a much larger clone, this may be a read error. The chain couples TRBV3-1 to TRBJ2-1; D is unresolved. The germline V gene encodes CDR1 LGHDT and CDR2 YNNKEL (reference sequence). The CDR3 totals 13 residues. The CDR3 nucleotides read TGTGCCTGCAGCCAAGGTATAAAGGGCGAGCAGTTCTTC. It codes for CACSQGIKGEQFF.

The gene calls are TRBV5-1 and TRBJ2-7, with D perhaps TRBD1 or TRBD2 (5 bases each). The CDR3 runs to 16 residues. Germline-derived CDR1 and CDR2 are SGHRS and YFSETQ. V lost 0 bases and J 0 bases, leaving 13 bases between the germline ends. CDR3 coding DNA: TGCGCCAGCAGCTTGGTGGGGACGGACCACTCCTACGAGCAGTACTTC. This sequence encodes CASSLVGTDHSYEQYF. Complete variable domain (other parts from reference TRBV5-1 and TRBJ2-7): KAGVTQTPRYLIKTRGQQVTLSCSPISGHRSVSWYQQTPGQGLQFLFEYFSETQRNKGNFPGRFSGRQFSNSRSEMNVSTLELGDSALYLCASSLVGTDHSYEQYFGPGTRLTVT.

The V gene is TRBV20-1, the J gene TRBJ1-1, with D possibly being TRBD1 (5 bases). Germline V CDR1 and CDR2: DFQATT, SNEGSKA (reference sequence). Trimming shortened V by 0 bases and J by 5 bases, and 16 bases separated the two germline ends. The CDR3 contains 15 residues. The CDR3 loop is CSARDLGRAMTEAFF. Here the CDR3 DNA reads TGCAGTGCTAGAGATCTAGGCAGGGCAATGACTGAAGCTTTCTTT.

Only a few counts were recorded for this clonotype. A much bigger clone sits one base away, suggesting this may be a read error. This rearrangement joins TRBV2 to TRBJ2-1; 9 bases match TRBD2. This CDR3 is built from 16 residues. Per germline, CDR1 SNHLY and CDR2 FYNNEI. The V gene end was trimmed by 6 bases and the J gene end by 4 bases; junction bases not matched to a gene: 10. CDR3 sequence (DNA): TGTGCCAGCAGCCGAGGGTCTAGCGGGGTATACAATGAGCAGTTCTTC. This encodes CASSRGSSGVYNEQFF.